Presented here are 11 T cell receptor beta chains from one specimen sequenced in a study of T cell repertoires in cytomegalovirus infection. TCRdb reprocessed the reads with MiXCR, giving one entry per CDR3 protein. This table has some 180,000 distinct CDR3 sequences, approximately 18% appearing once. The source material was CD8+ T cells from PBMCs. The receptors here all came from a human donor in good health (CMV status not recorded). Some clones in this sample may be carry-over from other donors' samples.

The rearrangement links TRBV7-2 to TRBJ2-2; TRBD1 aligns across 10 bases. Germline assignment: CDR1 SGHTA and CDR2 FQGNSA. With V trimmed by 2 bases and J by 6 bases, 12 bases remained unmatched. The CDR3 spans 18 residues. CDR3 sequence: CASSLRARDRGLAGELFF. The CDR3 coding sequence is TGTGCCAGCAGCTTAAGGGCTCGGGACAGGGGACTCGCCGGGGAGCTGTTTTTT.

The V call is TRBV7-9, the J call TRBJ1-5; TRBD1 is a possible D gene (5 bases). The CDR3 consists of 17 residues. Germline CDR1 and CDR2: SEHNR and FQNEAQ (reference sequence). The ends were cut back, 4 bases at V and 4 bases at J, with 20 bases in the middle. The CDR3 reads CASSSFPPDRVNQPQHF. CDR3 sequence (DNA): TGTGCCAGCAGCTCATTCCCGCCCGACAGAGTTAATCAGCCCCAGCATTTT.

The chain joins TRBV24-1 to TRBJ2-7, with D perhaps TRBD1 (5 bases). The V end lost 3 bases, the J end lost 2 bases, and 13 bases lay between the germline ends. CDR3 length: 15 residues. Looked up from germline, CDR1 is KGHDR and CDR2 is SFDVKD. The CDR3, as DNA: TGTGCCACCAGTGATGCCAAACAGGATACCTACGAGCAGTACTTC. Translated, it gives CATSDAKQDTYEQYF.

The chain uses TRBV6-6 and TRBJ2-7; D uncertain. Per germline, CDR1 MNHNY and CDR2 SVGAGI (reference sequence). This CDR3 comprises 11 residues. V was clipped by 4 bases and J by 4 bases, with 5 bases between them. The CDR3 protein is CASSWRYEQYF. DNA for the CDR3: TGTGCCAGCAGTTGGCGGTACGAGCAGTACTTC.

The sample holds a few counts of this clonotype. The chain links TRBV7-9 to TRBJ1-2, with TRBD1 matching over 7 bases. V lost 4 bases and J lost 6; bases outside the gene matches: 2. This CDR3 has 12 residues. Germline V gene data show CDR1 as SEHNR and CDR2 as FQNEAQ (reference sequence). The DNA for the CDR3 is TGTGCCAGCAGCTCCCAGGGGGATGGCTACACCTTC. Translated: CASSSQGDGYTF.

This clonotype was detected ten times or more. The chain couples TRBV7-8 to TRBJ2-7; a possible D gene is TRBD1 (6 bases). The CDR3 sequence is 15 residues long. Germline values: CDR1 SGHVS, CDR2 FQNEAQ. V was shortened by 5 bases and J by 2 bases, with 16 bases between the two germline ends. The DNA of the CDR3 is TGTGCCAGCAGCCCAAAGGCAGGGGTGACCTACGAGCAGTACTTC. Residues: CASSPKAGVTYEQYF.

This clonotype was observed at least ten times. This chain uses TRBV7-2 with TRBJ1-4, with TRBD1 matching over 8 bases. V lost 4 bases, J lost 5 bases, and 12 bases stayed unmatched. The CDR3 runs to 17 residues. The germline CDR1 and CDR2 sequences are SGHTA and FQGNSA. CDR3 in amino acids: CASSSYAQGALNEKLFF. The CDR3 DNA is TGTGCCAGCAGCTCCTACGCTCAGGGGGCTCTGAATGAAAAACTGTTTTTT.

V gene TRBV27 combines with J gene TRBJ1-1; a possible D gene is TRBD1 (5 bases). CDR1 MNHEY and CDR2 SMNVEV come from the germline V gene (reference sequence). There are 17 residues in the CDR3. The germline V and J ends were trimmed by 6 bases and 3 bases, with 23 bases remaining between them. CDR3 bases: TGTGCCAGCAGCTTAGCCTTTGCTGACAGCCGCTACACTGAAGCTTTCTTT. Amino acid sequence: CASSLAFADSRYTEAFF.

The chain links TRBV11-3 to TRBJ2-1, with TRBD2 as a possible D gene (5 bases). Germline lookup yields CDR1 SGHNT and CDR2 YENEEA. This CDR3 spans 16 amino acids. The ends were cut back, 4 bases at V and 4 bases at J, with 17 bases in the middle. The CDR3 DNA reads as TGTGCCAGCAGCTCGAGCTCCAGCGGCGGGTACAATGAGCAGTTCTTC. Protein sequence: CASSSSSSGGYNEQFF.

DNA for the CDR3: TGTGCCAGCAGCTTAACGGCGGGGGCCGTCTACGAGCAGTACTTC. Translation gives CASSLTAGAVYEQYF. V gene TRBV7-9 combines with J gene TRBJ2-7; perhaps TRBD2 as D (7 bases). Germline V gene lookup returns CDR1 SEHNR and CDR2 FQNEAQ (reference sequence). Trimming took off 2 bases at V and 3 bases at J, with 14 bases between the two ends. There are 15 residues in the CDR3.

The V gene is TRBV29-1, the J gene TRBJ1-1; D unresolved. CDR1 SQVTM and CDR2 ANQGSEA come from the germline V gene. The CDR3 contains 13 residues. Trimming took 5 bases from V and 6 from J, leaving 16 bases between them. This CDR3 is CSVHLEPYPEAFF. CDR3 nucleotides: TGCAGCGTTCATTTGGAGCCCTACCCTGAAGCTTTCTTT.